These 16 T cell receptor beta chains share one sample of origin, sequenced in a study of cytomegalovirus exposure and HLA in healthy donors. Use of 60 Vbeta and 13 Jbeta primers characterized the PCR. Here immunoSEQ multiplex PCR was the method, and the copy in TCRdb shows in-frame clones only, minus some. The sample lists fewer than 200,000 clones, 70% to 85% occurring once. The sample was PBMCs. These receptors all come from a man between 35 and 55 years old in good health and CMV-seronegative.

The CDR3 here is CASSLQGHANEKLFF. As DNA, the CDR3 is TGTGCCAGCAGCTTACAGGGACATGCTAATGAAAAACTGTTTTTT. V is TRBV7-3 and J is TRBJ1-4; D may be TRBD1 (6 bases). The germline gives CDR1 SGHTA, CDR2 FQGTGA. The V end lost 2 bases, the J end lost 3 bases, and 10 bases lay between the germline ends. This CDR3 comprises 15 residues.

The rearrangement links TRBV28 to TRBJ2-7, with D possibly being TRBD1 (5 bases). The CDR3 runs 12 residues. CDR1 is MDHEN and CDR2 is SYDVKM in the germline V gene. The V and J ends lost 10 bases and 0 bases respectively, with 10 bases between them. Here the CDR3 DNA reads TGTGCCACCGAAGACAGCTCCTACGAGCAGTACTTC. As protein: CATEDSSYEQYF.

V and J are TRBV5-4 and TRBJ2-1, with TRBD2 matching over 7 bases. The CDR3 is 15 residues long. Trimming removed 4 bases from V and 0 bases from J; junction bases left unmatched: 4. CDR1 is SGHNT, CDR2 YYREEE, per germline (reference sequence). The CDR3 protein is CASSRGGNSYNEQFF. The CDR3 DNA reads as TGTGCCAGCAGCCGCGGGGGAAACTCCTACAATGAGCAGTTCTTC.

In this sample, this clone turned up a few times. The chain combines TRBV13 with TRBJ2-3; 9 nucleotides agree with TRBD1. The CDR3 covers 17 residues. Trimming took 2 bases from V and 4 from J; bases not matched to a gene: 10. Germline V gene sequence: CDR1 PRHDT, CDR2 FYEKMQ (reference sequence). CDR3 sequence (DNA): TGTGCCAGCAGCTTATCACCGGGACAGGGTCTCCCAGATACGCAGTATTTT. This encodes CASSLSPGQGLPDTQYF.

The V gene is TRBV2, the J gene TRBJ2-7, with 10 bases aligning to TRBD1. In germline, CDR1 is SNHLY, CDR2 FYNNEI. The CDR3 sequence is 13 residues long. V trimming: 5 bases; J trimming: 5 bases; junction bases outside the gene matches: 3. The CDR3 DNA is TGTGCCAGCAGTCCGACAGGGGGCCACGAGCAGTACTTC. Encoded protein: CASSPTGGHEQYF.

The chain joins TRBV6-6 to TRBJ2-2; 9 nucleotides align to TRBD2. Germline V CDR1 and CDR2: MNHNY, SVGAGI (reference sequence). The J segment lost 2 bases and the V segment lost 2 bases, leaving 3 bases of the junction unmatched. CDR3 size: 16 residues. CDR3 nucleotide sequence: TGTGCCAGCAGTTACGGGCGGGGGGGAAACACCGGGGAGCTGTTTTTT. This sequence encodes CASSYGRGGNTGELFF.

The chain joins TRBV7-9 to TRBJ1-2, with TRBD1 matching 11 bases. V lost 5 bases and J lost 6; bases outside the gene matches: 5. The CDR3 totals 14 residues. CDR1 and CDR2 from the germline V gene are SEHNR and FQNEAQ (reference sequence). CDR3 nucleotide sequence: TGTGCCAGCAGCCCCTCGGACAGGGGGCATGGCTACACCTTC. This encodes CASSPSDRGHGYTF. Looking up the rest from reference TRBV7-9 and TRBJ1-2 gives the full variable domain: DTGVSQNPRHKITKRGQNVTFRCDPISEHNRLYWYRQTLGQGPEFLTYFQNEAQLEKSRLLSDRFSAERPKGSFSTLEIQRTEQGDSAMYLCASSPSDRGHGYTFGSGTRLTVV.

This CDR3 reads CASAGTGPYEQYF. Written as DNA, the CDR3 is TGCGCCAGCGCCGGGACTGGCCCGTACGAGCAGTACTTC. The chain is built from TRBV5-1 and TRBJ2-7; the D gene is possibly TRBD2 (6 bases). Trimming removed 7 bases from V and 4 bases from J, with 15 bases in between. The length of the CDR3 is 13 residues. Germline CDR1 is SGHRS and CDR2 is YFSETQ.

This sequence joins TRBV6-5 and TRBJ2-5; no clear D. The J call is in doubt because the DNA end fits TRBJ2-7 better. The germline CDR1 and CDR2 sequences are MNHEY and SVGAGI. The CDR3 is made up of 14 amino acids. CDR3 sequence reads: CASSFGSNSYEQYF. CDR3 DNA sequence: TGTGCCAGCAGTTTCGGTAGCAACTCCTACGAGCAGTACTTC.

This chain connects TRBV7-8 to TRBJ2-5, with 12 positions matching TRBD1. The CDR3 has 17 amino acids. The V segment lost 4 bases and the J segment 2 bases; nucleotides outside the gene matches: 8. Per germline, CDR1 SGHVS and CDR2 FQNEAQ. In DNA, the CDR3 is TGTGCCAGCAGCTCCCGTCGGGACAGGGGGCAACAAGAGACCCAGTACTTC. The encoded protein is CASSSRRDRGQQETQYF.

The chain has TRBV6-1 and TRBJ1-5, with D uncertain. This CDR3 is built from 11 residues. CDR1 is MNHNS and CDR2 is SASEGT in the germline V gene. Trimming pared 8 bases from V and 7 bases from J, leaving 9 bases between. The CDR3 DNA reads as TGTGCCAGCGGCTCAGTCCAGCCCCAGCATTTT. Protein product: CASGSVQPQHF.

The J gene is TRBJ1-1, the V gene TRBV7-3, with D perhaps matching TRBD1 (6 bases). V shed 5 bases and J shed 6 bases, with 13 bases lying between them. The germline CDR1 and CDR2 sequences are SGHTA and FQGTGA. The CDR3 runs 13 residues. CDR3: CASSIQGTAEAFF. DNA of the CDR3: TGTGCCAGCAGCATACAGGGTACCGCTGAAGCTTTCTTT.

The J gene is TRBJ1-2, the V gene TRBV29-1; D may be TRBD1 (6 bases). Trimming left V 5 bases short and J 2 bases short, with 12 bases between. Looked up from germline, CDR1 is SQVTM and CDR2 is ANQGSEA. CDR3 length: 13 amino acids. CDR3 bases: TGCAGCGTTTCGGGACACTCGAACTATGGCTACACCTTC. This translates into CSVSGHSNYGYTF.

In regard to this clone: One end of the junction does not line up with germline, which may come from a read error. The rearrangement uses TRBV7-2 and TRBJ1-2; 10 bases are shared with TRBD1. Germline V gene data show CDR1 as SGHTA and CDR2 as FQGNSA. The length of the CDR3 is 15 residues. The CDR3 sequence: CASTLATGGVYGYTF. CDR3 bases: TGTGCCAGCACCTTAGCGACAGGGGGCGTCTATGGCTACACCTTC.

This clone has a handful of counts. The rearrangement uses TRBV7-3 and TRBJ2-7; TRBD1 matches at 7 bases. Germline CDR1 and CDR2: SGHTA and FQGTGA. CDR3 length: 15 residues. With V trimmed by 1 base and J by 7 bases, 10 bases remained unmatched. As DNA, the CDR3 is TGTGCCAGCAGCTTAATCGATGGGACAGCTGGGGAGCAGTACTTC. Its protein product is CASSLIDGTAGEQYF.

V is TRBV7-9 and J is TRBJ2-7; a weak D match, TRBD2 (5 bases). CDR1 is SEHNR and CDR2 is FQNEAQ in the germline V gene (reference sequence). This CDR3 is built from 15 residues. V was cut by 1 base and J by 5 bases, with 15 bases left in between. Written as DNA, the CDR3 is TGTGCCAGCAGCTTAGGGGCGGACTTAAGCCACGAGCAGTACTTC. It translates to CASSLGADLSHEQYF.